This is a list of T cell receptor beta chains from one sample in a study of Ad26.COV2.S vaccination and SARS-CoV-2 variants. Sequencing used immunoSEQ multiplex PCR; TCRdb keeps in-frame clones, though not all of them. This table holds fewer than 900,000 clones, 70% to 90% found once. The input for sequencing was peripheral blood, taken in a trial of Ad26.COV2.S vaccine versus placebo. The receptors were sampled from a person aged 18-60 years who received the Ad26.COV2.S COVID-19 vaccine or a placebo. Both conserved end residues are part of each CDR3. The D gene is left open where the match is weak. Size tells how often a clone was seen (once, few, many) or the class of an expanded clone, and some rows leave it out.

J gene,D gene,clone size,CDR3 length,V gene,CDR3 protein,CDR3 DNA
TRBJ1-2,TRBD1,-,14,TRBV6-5,CASSYTGEVYGYTF,TGTGCCAGCAGTTACACAGGGGAGGTCTATGGCTACACCTTC
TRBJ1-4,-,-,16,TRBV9,CASSVGGEWGNEKLFF,TGTGCCAGCAGCGTAGGAGGTGAATGGGGTAATGAAAAACTGTTTTTT
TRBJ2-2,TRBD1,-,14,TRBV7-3,CASSRGQGEGELFF,TGTGCCAGCAGCAGGGGACAGGGTGAGGGGGAGCTGTTTTTT
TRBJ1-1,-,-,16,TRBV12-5,CASGRPATGANTEAFF,TGTGCTAGTGGCCGGCCAGCTACTGGGGCTAACACTGAAGCTTTCTTT
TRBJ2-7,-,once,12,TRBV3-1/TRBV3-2,CASSLAPYEQYF,TGTGCCAGCAGCCTTGCGCCCTACGAGCAGTACTTC
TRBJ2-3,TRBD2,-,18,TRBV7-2,CASSSNQRGGGRTDTQYF,TGTGCCAGCAGCTCGAACCAGCGGGGTGGTGGGCGCACAGATACGCAGTATTTT
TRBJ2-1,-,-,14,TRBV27,CASSLRQWVNEQFF,TGTGCCAGCAGTTTACGACAGTGGGTCAATGAGCAGTTCTTC
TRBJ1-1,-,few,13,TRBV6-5,CASSYSTNTEAFF,TGTGCCAGCAGTTACTCCACCAACACTGAAGCTTTCTTT
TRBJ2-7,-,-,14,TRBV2,CASRSVGANYEQYF,TGTGCCAGCAGATCGGTAGGGGCCAACTACGAGCAGTACTTC
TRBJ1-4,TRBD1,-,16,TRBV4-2,CASSQDQGTGREKLFF,TGTGCCAGCAGCCAAGATCAAGGGACAGGGCGAGAAAAACTGTTTTTT